This note documents a single T cell receptor (beta chain) sequence. Antigen: not known. This sample stems from a study of OX40 agonist ivuxolimab in advanced cancers. Study background: Age averaged about 62 years (range roughly 20 to 90), and roughly 82% were male. One patient with hepatocellular carcinoma and two with cutaneous melanoma, three in all, had partial responses. General study results and limits: Certain nonresponding patients likewise had low normalized T-cell clonal expansion.

Germline V CDR1 and CDR2: SQVTM, ANQGSEA. The germline V and J ends were trimmed by 4 bases and 1 base, with 14 bases remaining between them. The CDR3 loop spans 14 amino acids. Peripheral blood came from all dose cohorts at three timepoints. Libraries were prepared by immunoSEQ multiplex PCR; TCRdb keeps only in-frame clonotypes and omits some of them. Here the sample spans tens of thousands of clones, about 82% being singletons. The starting material was CD4+ or CD8+ T cells sorted from blood, obtained in a trial of the OX40 agonist ivuxolimab. The V call is TRBV29-1, the J call TRBJ2-7, with D uncertain. The receptor comes from an adult with an advanced solid tumor such as melanoma, head and neck, liver or kidney cancer. The CDR3 sequence: CSVVPRAPSYEQYF. The CDR3 nucleotides read TGCAGCGTTGTTCCTAGGGCTCCTTCCTACGAGCAGTACTTC.